One and the same sample provided the 25 T cell receptor beta chains below, sequenced in a study of T cell responses to AZD1222 COVID-19 vaccine. The assay was immunoSEQ multiplex PCR, and TCRdb's table has in-frame clones only and misses some. In the table there are more than 95,000 clones, around 86% of which are singletons. This specimen was peripheral blood, taken 28 days after the second dose of the MenACWY control vaccine. The origin of the receptors is an adult who received the MenACWY meningococcal vaccine as a control.

The chain links TRBV5-6 to TRBJ2-1; D is possibly TRBD1 (5 bases). Germline V gene sequence: CDR1 SGHDT, CDR2 YYEEEE. V lost 0 bases and J 0 bases, leaving 10 bases between the germline ends. The CDR3 has 16 amino acids. DNA for the CDR3: TGTGCCAGCAGCTTGGAGCCAGGGATCTCCTACAATGAGCAGTTCTTC. Its translation is CASSLEPGISYNEQFF.

The chain uses TRBV23-1 and TRBJ2-3; TRBD2 matches 10 bases. TRBV23-1 is an ORF; its function is uncertain. The CDR3 length is 21 residues. Germline trimming cut 2 bases from V and 0 bases from J; bases unmatched to any gene: 17. The CDR3 protein is CASSQGPSGGRPSTSTDTQYF. DNA for the CDR3: TGCGCCAGCAGTCAAGGCCCTAGCGGGGGACGCCCTAGTACTAGCACAGATACGCAGTATTTT.

The V gene is TRBV5-4, the J gene TRBJ2-3; TRBD2 matches at 11 bases. This CDR3 is 15 amino acids long. Unmatched junction bases numbered 5, after V lost 4 bases and J lost 4 bases. Germline V gives CDR1 SGHNT, CDR2 YYREEE (reference sequence). The DNA for the CDR3 is TGTGCCAGCAGCCCTAGCGGGGGGCAACCAGATACGCAGTATTTT. It translates to CASSPSGGQPDTQYF.

The rearrangement uses TRBV5-1 and TRBJ1-2; D is possibly TRBD1 (5 bases). The CDR3 runs 14 residues. The V gene lost 0 bases and the J gene lost 2 bases, with 8 bases spanning the gap. Germline-derived CDR1 and CDR2 are SGHRS and YFSETQ. CDR3 bases: TGCGCCAGCAGCTTGGGGGGCAGGAACTATGGCTACACCTTC. This gives the protein CASSLGGRNYGYTF.

This clone was seen only once. The chain combines TRBV18 with TRBJ2-4, with D perhaps TRBD2 (6 bases). The CDR3 runs to 13 residues. Between the trimmed V and J ends, which lost 4 bases and 7 bases, there was a span of 11 bases. Germline lookup yields CDR1 KGHSH and CDR2 LQKENI. This CDR3 reads CASSLTGTNIQYF. The CDR3 DNA is TGTGCCAGCTCACTAACCGGGACTAACATTCAGTACTTC. Full variable domain (rest looked up from reference TRBV18 and TRBJ2-4): NAGVMQNPRHLVRRRGQEARLRCSPMKGHSHVYWYRQLPEEGLKFMVYLQKENIIDESGMPKERFSAEFPKEGPSILRIQQVVRGDSAAYFCASSLTGTNIQYFGAGTRLSVL.

V usage is TRBV7-2 and J usage is TRBJ2-7; TRBD2 is a possible D gene (6 bases). The CDR3 contains 14 residues. Germline V gene data show CDR1 as SGHTA and CDR2 as FQGNSA. Trimming took off 5 bases at V and 6 bases at J, with 17 bases between the two ends. DNA of the CDR3: TGTGCCAGCAGCCCAGTGGGTAGGGGACTCGAGCAGTACTTC. It codes for CASSPVGRGLEQYF.

This chain links TRBV28 with TRBJ2-7; D possibly corresponds to TRBD1 (6 bases). The CDR3 contains 16 residues. Trimming took 5 bases from V and 5 from J, leaving 22 bases between them. From germline, CDR1 is MDHEN and CDR2 SYDVKM. CDR3 bases: TGTGCCAGCAGTACCCCACAGGGAGATTGGCACAACGAGCAGTACTTC. Protein sequence: CASSTPQGDWHNEQYF. The variable domain in full, completed from reference TRBV28 and TRBJ2-7, reads DVKVTQSSRYLVKRTGEKVFLECVQDMDHENMFWYRQDPGLGLRLIYFSYDVKMKEKGDIPEGYSVSREKKERFSLILESASTNQTSMYLCASSTPQGDWHNEQYFGPGTRLTVT.

The chain combines TRBV5-6 with TRBJ2-2; D is unresolved. The CDR3 length is 16 residues. V lost 0 bases and J 6 bases, leaving 15 bases between the germline ends. Germline V gene data show CDR1 as SGHDT and CDR2 as YYEEEE. The CDR3 region is CASSLAGPQLAGELFF. The CDR3 coding sequence is TGTGCCAGCAGCTTGGCGGGCCCTCAACTTGCCGGGGAGCTGTTTTTT.

DNA for the CDR3: TGTGCCTGGAGTGAGGGTCAGCCCCAGCATTTT. Translation: CAWSEGQPQHF. The chain recombines TRBV30 with TRBJ1-5; no clear D. The CDR3 runs to 11 residues. Germline V gene data show CDR1 as GTSNPN and CDR2 as SVGIG (reference sequence). The V end was cut by 1 base, the J end by 6 bases, with 4 bases between. The full variable domain, its missing parts supplied by reference TRBV30 and TRBJ1-5, is SQTIHQWPATLVQPVGSPLSLECTVEGTSNPNLYWYRQAAGRGLQLLFYSVGIGQISSEVPQNLSASRPQDRQFILSSKKLLLSDSGFYLCAWSEGQPQHFGDGTRLSIL.

The chain's CDR3 is CASSPLMATGELFF. CDR3 nucleotides: TGTGCCAGCAGCCCTCTTATGGCCACCGGGGAGCTGTTTTTT. The rearrangement uses TRBV7-2 and TRBJ2-2; unclear D gene. The V gene's germline CDR1 is SGHTA and CDR2 FQGNSA. Trimming removed 5 bases from V and 4 bases from J, with 11 bases in between. The CDR3 runs 14 residues.

This clone was found once. This CDR3 reads CASSSSSTGELFF. The CDR3 nucleotides read TGTGCCAGCAGCTCCTCGAGCACCGGGGAGCTGTTTTTT. The V and J genes are TRBV7-3 and TRBJ2-2; D remains ambiguous. CDR3 length equals 13 residues. From germline, CDR1 is SGHTA and CDR2 FQGTGA. Trimming cost V 4 bases and J 4 bases, with 7 bases left between them.

The sample holds one count of this clone. This chain links TRBV10-3 with TRBJ2-3, with TRBD2 matching over 12 bases. This CDR3 is 15 amino acids long. Germline CDR1 and CDR2: ENHRY and SYGVKD. V trimming: 8 bases; J trimming: 5 bases; junction bases outside the gene matches: 8. The CDR3 DNA reads TGTGCCATCCGGGCTAGCGGGGGGGCAGTAGATACGCAGTATTTT. This codes for CAIRASGGAVDTQYF.

This clone turned up a few times. This sequence joins TRBV14 and TRBJ2-1; 10 positions agree with TRBD2. The junction had 13 bases not matched to a gene; V was cut back by 0 bases and J by 5 bases. This CDR3 region has 19 residues. In germline, CDR1 is SGHDN, CDR2 FVKESK. CDR3 nucleotide sequence: TGTGCCAGCAGCCAAGATCTAGGTCACAAGCTAGCGGGGGACAATGAGCAGTTCTTC. It translates to CASSQDLGHKLAGDNEQFF.

The count of this clone is one. V usage is TRBV5-5 and J usage is TRBJ1-1; D is uncertain. The germline CDR1 and CDR2 sequences are SGHKS and YYEKEE (reference sequence). V dropped 4 bases and J dropped 1 base, with 8 bases sitting between them. The CDR3 runs to 13 residues. The CDR3 coding sequence is TGTGCCAGCAGCCTCGGTTCGAACACTGAAGCTTTCTTT. Its translation: CASSLGSNTEAFF.

Here the CDR3 reads CASSIGGDTEAFF. CDR3 nucleotide sequence: TGTGCCAGTAGTATTGGGGGTGATACTGAAGCTTTCTTT. The chain joins TRBV19 to TRBJ1-1, with a weak D call TRBD1 (5 bases). This CDR3 contains 13 residues. The germline CDR1 and CDR2 sequences are LNHDA and SQIVND (reference sequence). V was cut by 3 bases and J by 5 bases, with 10 bases left in between.

The chain recombines TRBV18 with TRBJ1-1; D gene uncertain. The CDR3 spans 13 residues. The ends were cut back, 2 bases at V and 2 bases at J, with 6 bases in the middle. The germline V gene has CDR1 KGHSH and CDR2 LQKENI. As DNA, the CDR3 is TGTGCCAGCTCACCAAGCGTAAACACTGAAGCTTTCTTT. Its protein product is CASSPSVNTEAFF.

The chain carries TRBV6-6 and TRBJ1-2; TRBD1 is a possible D gene (6 bases). The CDR3 has 13 amino acids. CDR1 and CDR2 from the germline V gene are MNHNY and SVGAGI (reference sequence). V was trimmed by 7 bases and J by 4 bases, leaving 13 bases between them. In DNA form, the CDR3 reads TGTGCCAGCACGCGACAGGCCATCTATGGCTACACCTTC. This translates into CASTRQAIYGYTF.

This chain connects TRBV5-1 to TRBJ1-3; 8 bases fit TRBD1. The CDR3 has 15 amino acids. The J segment lost 5 bases and the V segment lost 1 base, leaving 5 bases of the junction unmatched. The germline V gene encodes CDR1 SGHRS and CDR2 YFSETQ. The CDR3 nucleotides are TGCGCCAGCAGCTTGACTGGACAGGGAAGAAACACCATATATTTT. Translated: CASSLTGQGRNTIYF.

The chain is built from TRBV29-1 and TRBJ2-1, with TRBD2 identical over 7 bases. J was trimmed by 4 bases and V by 4 bases; bases with no gene match: 4. The CDR3 length is 13 residues. Germline-derived CDR1 and CDR2 are SQVTM and ANQGSEA. CDR3 in amino acids: CSVAAGEYNEQFF. In DNA, the CDR3 is TGCAGCGTTGCTGCGGGGGAATACAATGAGCAGTTCTTC.

V is TRBV2 and J is TRBJ1-2, with 8 bases fitting TRBD1. This CDR3 comprises 12 residues. The germline CDR1 and CDR2 sequences are SNHLY and FYNNEI. With 7 bases clipped from V and 4 bases from J, the junction kept 2 bases outside the gene matches. The CDR3 sequence: CASTGTGYGYTF. The CDR3 DNA follows: TGTGCCAGCACCGGGACAGGCTATGGCTACACCTTC. The full variable domain, with the rest looked up from reference TRBV2 and TRBJ1-2, is EPEVTQTPSHQVTQMGQEVILRCVPISNHLYFYWYRQILGQKVEFLVSFYNNEISEKSEIFDDQFSVERPDGSNFTLKIRSTKLEDSAMYFCASTGTGYGYTFGSGTRLTVV.

A single count supports this clone. The J gene is TRBJ1-5, the V gene TRBV12-3 or TRBV12-4; D unresolved. The V gene lost 3 bases and the J gene lost 5 bases, with 2 bases spanning the gap. The CDR3 loop spans 11 amino acids. The CDR3 here is CASSLDQPQHF. In nucleotides, the CDR3 is TGTGCCAGCAGTTTGGATCAGCCCCAGCATTTT.

The chain is built from TRBV27 and TRBJ1-2; possible D gene TRBD1, 6 bases. The CDR3 extends over 18 amino acids. Germline CDR1 reads MNHEY; CDR2 reads SMNVEV (reference sequence). V was clipped by 7 bases and J by 5 bases, with 29 bases between them. The CDR3 loop is CASMSAVGGDTSTYGYTF. CDR3 sequence (DNA): TGTGCCAGCATGTCAGCCGTCGGGGGGGACACATCCACATATGGCTACACCTTC.

The chain carries TRBV19 and TRBJ1-1; the match to TRBD1 covers 8 bases. The J segment lost 5 bases and the V segment lost 6 bases, leaving 8 bases of the junction unmatched. Germline V gene sequence: CDR1 LNHDA, CDR2 SQIVND (reference sequence). CDR3 length: 14 residues. DNA of the CDR3: TGTGCCAGTAGGATGGGACAGGCAGCAACTGAAGCTTTCTTT. As protein: CASRMGQAATEAFF.

The rearrangement uses TRBV27 and TRBJ1-2; D gene uncertain. Per germline, CDR1 MNHEY and CDR2 SMNVEV (reference sequence). V lost 4 bases and J lost 5, with 14 bases in between. This CDR3 spans 14 amino acids. The chain's CDR3 is CASSSNSLGYGYTF. The CDR3 bases are TGTGCCAGCAGTTCCAACTCTCTAGGTTATGGCTACACCTTC.

The V and J genes are TRBV5-1 and TRBJ1-4, with a weak D call TRBD1 (6 bases). The CDR3 has 14 amino acids. CDR1 and CDR2 (germline): SGHRS, YFSETQ. Trimming shortened V by 4 bases and J by 5 bases, and 12 bases separated the two germline ends. CDR3 sequence: CASSLDGQNEKLFF. For the CDR3, the DNA is TGCGCCAGCAGCCTGGACGGACAGAATGAAAAACTGTTTTTT. Full variable domain (missing parts from reference TRBV5-1 and TRBJ1-4): KAGVTQTPRYLIKTRGQQVTLSCSPISGHRSVSWYQQTPGQGLQFLFEYFSETQRNKGNFPGRFSGRQFSNSRSEMNVSTLELGDSALYLCASSLDGQNEKLFFGSGTQLSVL.